The 2 T cell receptor beta chains below were found in one sample sequenced in a study of shared clonotypes between healthy human individuals. Produced via immunoSEQ multiplex PCR; TCRdb's table is partial and in-frame only. The table has roughly 660,000 clones, about nine tenths seen once. Material for sequencing was memory CD8+ T cells from PBMCs. Documented subset: CD45RO+ cells pooled with CCR7-negative TemRA cells. The source of these receptors is a man aged 18 to 29 in good health. Some clones in this sample may be carry-over from other donors' samples.

V and J are TRBV5-6 and TRBJ2-7; no reliable D call. V lost 4 bases and J 6 bases, leaving 14 bases between the germline ends. The germline gives CDR1 SGHDT, CDR2 YYEEEE. The CDR3 has 13 amino acids. The chain's CDR3 is CASSDVINGEQYF. The CDR3 DNA is TGTGCCAGCAGCGACGTCATAAATGGCGAGCAGTACTTC.

The chain links TRBV7-2 to TRBJ2-7; 7 bases match TRBD2. The CDR3 is 15 residues long. CDR1 SGHTA and CDR2 FQGNSA come from the germline V gene. Germline trimming cut 5 bases from V and 0 bases from J; bases unmatched to any gene: 7. CDR3 sequence (DNA): TGTGCCAGCAGCCCTGGGAGGGCTCCCTCCTACGAGCAGTACTTC. Translating it yields CASSPGRAPSYEQYF.